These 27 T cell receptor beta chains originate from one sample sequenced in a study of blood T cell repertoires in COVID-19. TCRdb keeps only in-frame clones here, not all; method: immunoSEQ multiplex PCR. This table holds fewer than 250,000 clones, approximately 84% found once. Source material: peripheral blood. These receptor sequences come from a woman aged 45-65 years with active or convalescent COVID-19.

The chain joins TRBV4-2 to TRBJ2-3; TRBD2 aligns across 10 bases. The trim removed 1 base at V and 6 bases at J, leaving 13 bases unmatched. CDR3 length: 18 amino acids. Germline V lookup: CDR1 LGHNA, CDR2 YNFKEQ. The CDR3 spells CASSQGRTSGGPGDTQYF. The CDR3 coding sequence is TGTGCCAGCAGCCAAGGAAGGACTAGCGGCGGCCCGGGGGATACGCAGTATTTT.

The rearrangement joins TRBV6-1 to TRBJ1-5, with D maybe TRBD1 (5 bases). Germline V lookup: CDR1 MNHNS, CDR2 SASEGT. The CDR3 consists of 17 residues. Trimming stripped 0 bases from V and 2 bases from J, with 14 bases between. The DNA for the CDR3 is TGTGCCAGCAGTGAAGCCGGAGGGGCCTTGGGCAATCAGCCCCAGCATTTT. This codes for CASSEAGGALGNQPQHF.

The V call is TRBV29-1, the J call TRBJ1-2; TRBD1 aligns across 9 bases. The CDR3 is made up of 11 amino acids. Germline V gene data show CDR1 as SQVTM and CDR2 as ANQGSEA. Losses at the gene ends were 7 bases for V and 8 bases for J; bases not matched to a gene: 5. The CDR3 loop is CSGTGGYGYTF. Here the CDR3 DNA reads TGCAGCGGTACAGGGGGCTACGGCTACACCTTC.

CDR3 DNA: TGTGCCAGCAGCCCCCCGCTTGCTAGGCGTAATGAGCAGTTCTTC. This translates into CASSPPLARRNEQFF. The chain is built from TRBV3-1 (or the pseudogene TRBV3-2) and TRBJ2-1; the D is unclear. CDR3 length equals 15 residues. V was shortened by 4 bases and J by 7 bases, with 17 bases between the two germline ends. The germline V gene has CDR1 LGHDT and CDR2 YNNKEL (reference sequence).

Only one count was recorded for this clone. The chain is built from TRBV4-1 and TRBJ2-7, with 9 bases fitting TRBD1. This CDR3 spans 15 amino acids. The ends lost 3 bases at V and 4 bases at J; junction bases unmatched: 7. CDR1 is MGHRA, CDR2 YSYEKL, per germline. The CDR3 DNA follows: TGCGCCAGCAGCCAGGCTCCGGGACAGGGTTACGAGCAGTACGTC. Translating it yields CASSQAPGQGYEQYV.

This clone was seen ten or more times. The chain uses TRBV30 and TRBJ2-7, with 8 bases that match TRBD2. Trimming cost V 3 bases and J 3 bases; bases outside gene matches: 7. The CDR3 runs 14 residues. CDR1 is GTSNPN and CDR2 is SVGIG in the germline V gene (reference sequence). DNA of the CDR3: TGTGCCTGGAGGACTGGAGCGGGAGTCTACGAGCAGTACTTC. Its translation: CAWRTGAGVYEQYF.

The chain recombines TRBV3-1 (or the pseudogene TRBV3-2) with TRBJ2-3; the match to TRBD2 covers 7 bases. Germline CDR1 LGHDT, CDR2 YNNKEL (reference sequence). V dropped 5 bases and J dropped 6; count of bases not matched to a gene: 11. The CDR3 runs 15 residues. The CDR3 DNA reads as TGTGCCAGCAGCGGACTAGGCCCCTTTGGGGATACGCAGTATTTT. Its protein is CASSGLGPFGDTQYF.

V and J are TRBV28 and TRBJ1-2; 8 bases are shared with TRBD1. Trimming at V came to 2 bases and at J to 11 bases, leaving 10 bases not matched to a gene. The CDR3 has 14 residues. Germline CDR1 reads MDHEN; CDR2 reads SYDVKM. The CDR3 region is CASSLVLRQGPYTF. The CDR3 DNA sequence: TGTGCCAGCAGTTTAGTATTGCGACAGGGGCCTTACACCTTC.

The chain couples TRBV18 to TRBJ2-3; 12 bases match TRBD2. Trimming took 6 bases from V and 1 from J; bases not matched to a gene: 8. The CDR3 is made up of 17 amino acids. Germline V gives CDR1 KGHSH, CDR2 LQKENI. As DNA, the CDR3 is TGTGCCAGCTCGCCCACTAGCGGGGGGAAAGGCACAGATACGCAGTATTTT. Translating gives CASSPTSGGKGTDTQYF.

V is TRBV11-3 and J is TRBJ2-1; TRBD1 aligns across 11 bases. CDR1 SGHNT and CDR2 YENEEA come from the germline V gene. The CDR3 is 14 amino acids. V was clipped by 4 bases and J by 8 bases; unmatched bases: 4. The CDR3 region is CASSSRTGGDEQFF. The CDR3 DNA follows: TGTGCCAGCAGCTCCCGGACAGGGGGCGATGAGCAGTTCTTC.

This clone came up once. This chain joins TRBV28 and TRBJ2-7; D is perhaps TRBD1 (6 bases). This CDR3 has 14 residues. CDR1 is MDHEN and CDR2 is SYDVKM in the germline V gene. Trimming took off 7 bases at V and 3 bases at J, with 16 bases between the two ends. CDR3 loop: CASTDEGGVYEQYF. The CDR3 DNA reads TGTGCCAGCACCGATGAAGGGGGAGTCTACGAGCAGTACTTC.

The CDR3 spells CASSYNGLAANEQFF. The CDR3 region has the DNA TGTGCCAGCAGTTACAACGGACTAGCGGCCAATGAGCAGTTCTTC. The V and J genes are TRBV6-5 and TRBJ2-1; 10 nucleotides line up with TRBD2. This CDR3 region has 15 residues. J was trimmed by 6 bases and V by 2 bases; bases with no gene match: 4. Germline-derived CDR1 and CDR2 are MNHEY and SVGAGI.

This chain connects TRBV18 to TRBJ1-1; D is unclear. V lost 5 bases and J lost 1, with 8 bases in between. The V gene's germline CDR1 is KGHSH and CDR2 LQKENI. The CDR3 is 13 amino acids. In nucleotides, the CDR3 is TGTGCCAGCTCATCAACAGAGAACACTGAAGCTTTCTTT. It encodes CASSSTENTEAFF.

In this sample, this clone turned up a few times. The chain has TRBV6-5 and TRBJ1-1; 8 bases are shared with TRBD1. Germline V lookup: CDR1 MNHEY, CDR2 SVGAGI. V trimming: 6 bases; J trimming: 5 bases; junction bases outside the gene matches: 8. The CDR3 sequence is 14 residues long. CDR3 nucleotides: TGTGCCAGCAGAAGAACAGGGGGTTGGACTGAAGCTTTCTTT. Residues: CASRRTGGWTEAFF.

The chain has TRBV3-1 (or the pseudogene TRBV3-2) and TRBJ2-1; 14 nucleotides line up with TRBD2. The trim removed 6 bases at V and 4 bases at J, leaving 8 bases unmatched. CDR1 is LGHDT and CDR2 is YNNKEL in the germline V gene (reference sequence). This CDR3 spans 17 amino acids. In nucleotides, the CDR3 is TGTGCCAGCAGTCCTTCCCGGACTAGCGGGAGGTACAATGAGCAGTTCTTC. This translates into CASSPSRTSGRYNEQFF.

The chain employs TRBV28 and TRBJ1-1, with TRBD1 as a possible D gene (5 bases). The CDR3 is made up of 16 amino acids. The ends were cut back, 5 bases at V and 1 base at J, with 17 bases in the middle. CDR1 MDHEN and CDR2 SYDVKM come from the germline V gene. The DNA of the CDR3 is TGTGCCAGCAGTCCATCTTTAGGGGCCAGGAACACTGAAGCTTTCTTT. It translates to CASSPSLGARNTEAFF.

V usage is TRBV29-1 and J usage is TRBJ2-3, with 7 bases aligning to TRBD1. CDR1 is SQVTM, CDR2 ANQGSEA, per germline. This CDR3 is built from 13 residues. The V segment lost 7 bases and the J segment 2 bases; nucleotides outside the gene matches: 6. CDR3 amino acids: CSGTGTATDTQYF. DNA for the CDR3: TGCAGCGGGACAGGAACCGCCACAGATACGCAGTATTTT.

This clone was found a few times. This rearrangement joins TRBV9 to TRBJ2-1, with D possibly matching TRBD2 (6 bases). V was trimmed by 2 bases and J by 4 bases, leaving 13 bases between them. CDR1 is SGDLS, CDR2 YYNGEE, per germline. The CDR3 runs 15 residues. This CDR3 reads CASSVLAEVYNEQFF. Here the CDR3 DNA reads TGTGCCAGCAGCGTCTTAGCGGAAGTTTACAATGAGCAGTTCTTC.

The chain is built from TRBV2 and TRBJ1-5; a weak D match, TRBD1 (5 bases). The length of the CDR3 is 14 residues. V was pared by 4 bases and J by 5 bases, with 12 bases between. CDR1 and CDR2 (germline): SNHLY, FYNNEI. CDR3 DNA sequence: TGTGCCAGCAGTGTCGTCGGGGGTCATCAGCCCCAGCATTTT. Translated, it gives CASSVVGGHQPQHF.

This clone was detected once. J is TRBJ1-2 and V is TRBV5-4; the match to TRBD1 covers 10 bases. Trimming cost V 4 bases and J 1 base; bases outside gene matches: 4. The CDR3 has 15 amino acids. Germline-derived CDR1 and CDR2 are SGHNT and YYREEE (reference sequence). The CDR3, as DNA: TGTGCCAGCAGCCCGGACAGGGGGGATAACTATGGCTACACCTTC. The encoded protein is CASSPDRGDNYGYTF.

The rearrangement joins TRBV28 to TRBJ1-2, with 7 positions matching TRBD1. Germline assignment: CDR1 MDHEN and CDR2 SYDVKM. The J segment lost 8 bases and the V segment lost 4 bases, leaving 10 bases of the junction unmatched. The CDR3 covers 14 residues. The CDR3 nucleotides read TGTGCCAGCAGTTCAACTCCAGGGGGAAGGGGCTACACCTTC. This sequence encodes CASSSTPGGRGYTF.

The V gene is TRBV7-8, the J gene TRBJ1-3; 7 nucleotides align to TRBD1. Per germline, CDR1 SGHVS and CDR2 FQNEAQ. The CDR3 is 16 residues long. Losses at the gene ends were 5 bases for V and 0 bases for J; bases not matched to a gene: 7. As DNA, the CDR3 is TGTGCCAGCAGCCCTGGGACAGCGATCTCTGGAAACACCATATATTTT. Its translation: CASSPGTAISGNTIYF.

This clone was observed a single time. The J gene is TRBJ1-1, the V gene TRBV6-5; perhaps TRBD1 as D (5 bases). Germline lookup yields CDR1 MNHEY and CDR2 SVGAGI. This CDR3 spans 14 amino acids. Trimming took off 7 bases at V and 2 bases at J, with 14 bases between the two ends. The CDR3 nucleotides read TGTGCCAGCACCGTCGCGGGGACCAACACTGAAGCTTTCTTT. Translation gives CASTVAGTNTEAFF.

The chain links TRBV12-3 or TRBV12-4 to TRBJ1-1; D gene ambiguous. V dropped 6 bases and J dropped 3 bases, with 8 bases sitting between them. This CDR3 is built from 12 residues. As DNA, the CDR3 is TGTGCCAGCAGCACTTTGGACACTGAAGCTTTCTTT. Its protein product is CASSTLDTEAFF.

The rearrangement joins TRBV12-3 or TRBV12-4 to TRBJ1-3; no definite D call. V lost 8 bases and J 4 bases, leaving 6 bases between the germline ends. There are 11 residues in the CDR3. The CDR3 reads CASLEGNTIYF. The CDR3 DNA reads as TGTGCCAGCCTCGAGGGAAACACCATATATTTT.

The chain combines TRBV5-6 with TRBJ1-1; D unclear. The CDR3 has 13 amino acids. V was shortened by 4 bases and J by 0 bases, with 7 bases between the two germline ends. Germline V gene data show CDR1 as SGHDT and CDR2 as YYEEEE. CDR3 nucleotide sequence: TGTGCCAGCAGCACAGATATGAACACTGAAGCTTTCTTT. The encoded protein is CASSTDMNTEAFF.

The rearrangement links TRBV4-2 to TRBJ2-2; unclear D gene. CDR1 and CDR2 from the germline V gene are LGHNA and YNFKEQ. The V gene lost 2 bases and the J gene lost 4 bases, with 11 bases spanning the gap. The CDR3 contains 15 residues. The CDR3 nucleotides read TGTGCCAGCAGCCAAATCCCTGCCGGCACCGGGGAGCTGTTTTTT. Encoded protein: CASSQIPAGTGELFF.